This T cell receptor beta chain was obtained from a study of blood T cell repertoires in COVID-19. Participants were aged about 18 to 90 years, lived in 20 to 30 US areas, and enrolled virtually. Participants were placed into cohorts based on the clinical history they reported. Original data processing: The authors estimated nucleated cell counts from reference gene primer amplification. TCRdb's table, derived via immunoSEQ multiplex PCR, lists solely in-frame clones and lacks some. For V, J and clone size, that table is used; D and trimming come from the DNA. Among some 330,000 clones listed, about 92% were seen once. The V gene's germline CDR1 is MDHEN and CDR2 SYDVKM. J gave up 8 bases and V 5 bases, and 5 bases lay outside the gene matches. The CDR3 is 12 amino acids.

The sequence was obtained from a woman in her thirties who had recovered from COVID-19. J is TRBJ2-7 and V is TRBV28, with 8 nucleotides matching TRBD1. Sequenced sample: PBMCs or T cells enriched from blood (not recorded which). The CDR3 DNA reads as TGTGCCAGCAGTGGACAGGGCCTCAAGCAGTACTTC. It yields the protein CASSGQGLKQYF.